A single sample gave rise to the 14 T cell receptor beta chains below, sequenced in a study of cytomegalovirus exposure and HLA in healthy donors. 13 Jbeta primers and 60 Vbeta primers were used for the PCR. Produced via immunoSEQ multiplex PCR; TCRdb's table is partial and in-frame only. The sample comprises 150,000 to 200,000 clones, around 77% of which are singletons, and about 2.1% rests with the top ten. Sequencing input: PBMCs. These TCRs come from a woman aged 25 to 39 in good health and CMV-seropositive.

The rearrangement links TRBV5-1 to TRBJ2-3, with a weak D call TRBD1 (5 bases). The germline V and J ends were trimmed by 0 bases and 5 bases, with 10 bases remaining between them. Germline V gives CDR1 SGHRS, CDR2 YFSETQ. The CDR3 length is 14 residues. The CDR3 loop reads CASSLVAGKDTQYF. CDR3 bases: TGCGCCAGCAGCTTGGTGGCAGGGAAAGATACGCAGTATTTT.

CDR3 sequence (DNA): TGTGCCAGCAGCGAGGGACTAGCGGGAGGTAGATCCTACGAGCAGTACTTC. It specifies CASSEGLAGGRSYEQYF. V and J are TRBV9 and TRBJ2-7, with 15 bases matching TRBD2. Trimming removed 3 bases from V and 1 base from J; junction bases left unmatched: 5. CDR1 is SGDLS, CDR2 YYNGEE, per germline. The length of the CDR3 is 17 residues.

CDR3 DNA sequence: TGTGCCAGCAGCCCTCTCAATGAGCAGTTCTTC. Its protein is CASSPLNEQFF. This chain uses TRBV9 with TRBJ2-1; no firm D call. The CDR3 contains 11 residues. Trimming stripped 4 bases from V and 6 bases from J, with 5 bases between. In germline, CDR1 is SGDLS, CDR2 YYNGEE.

J is TRBJ2-7 and V is TRBV7-7; D uncertain. Germline assignment: CDR1 SSHAT and CDR2 FNYEAQ (reference sequence). This CDR3 spans 17 amino acids. V lost 5 bases to trimming and J lost 2 bases, with 22 bases between them. The CDR3 nucleotides read TGTGCCAGCAGCGAAGACAAGCTCCCCAATAGTCCCTACGAGCAGTACTTC. It codes for CASSEDKLPNSPYEQYF.

J is TRBJ1-1 and V is TRBV6-5, with D tentatively TRBD1 (5 bases). The CDR3 runs to 15 residues. Trimming pared 8 bases from V and 2 bases from J, leaving 18 bases between. The germline V gene has CDR1 MNHEY and CDR2 SVGAGI. CDR3 region: CASHKTIGANTEAFF. The DNA for the CDR3 is TGTGCCAGCCATAAGACCATAGGGGCTAACACTGAAGCTTTCTTT.

This clone was detected a few times. This chain joins TRBV5-6 and TRBJ1-1; possibly TRBD1 for D (5 bases). V was shortened by 0 bases and J by 4 bases, with 16 bases between the two germline ends. Germline V gives CDR1 SGHDT, CDR2 YYEEEE. This CDR3 is built from 16 residues. The CDR3 protein is CASSLDAGGVGTEAFF. In DNA, the CDR3 is TGTGCCAGCAGCTTGGATGCCGGGGGGGTAGGCACTGAAGCTTTCTTT. The whole variable domain, remainder taken from reference TRBV5-6 and TRBJ1-1, is DAGVTQSPTHLIKTRGQQVTLRCSPKSGHDTVSWYQQALGQGPQFIFQYYEEEERQRGNFPDRFSGHQFPNYSSELNVNALLLGDSALYLCASSLDAGGVGTEAFFGQGTRLTVV.

The V call is TRBV28, the J call TRBJ2-3; D gene uncertain. The CDR3 covers 11 residues. V was trimmed by 3 bases and J by 5 bases, leaving 3 bases between them. Germline CDR1 reads MDHEN; CDR2 reads SYDVKM. DNA of the CDR3: TGTGCCAGCAGTTTTCAAGATACGCAGTATTTT. Its translation is CASSFQDTQYF.

The chain is built from TRBV4-1 and TRBJ1-4; 10 nucleotides match TRBD1. The CDR3 extends over 15 amino acids. The V gene's germline CDR1 is MGHRA and CDR2 YSYEKL. The V and J ends lost 4 bases and 4 bases, in that order; junction bases with no gene match: 3. CDR3 loop: CASSRDRGGNEKLFF. CDR3 coding DNA: TGCGCCAGCAGCCGGGACAGGGGAGGTAATGAAAAACTGTTTTTT.

This clone occurred a few times. The same CDR3 also results from other DNA sequences found in this sample. DNA of the CDR3: TGTGCCAGCAGTGAAATAGCGGGAGGGCCCTACGAGCAGTACTTC. Its protein is CASSEIAGGPYEQYF. This chain connects TRBV6-1 to TRBJ2-7, with 11 positions matching TRBD2. The CDR3 consists of 15 residues. Germline V gene lookup returns CDR1 MNHNS and CDR2 SASEGT. J gave up 2 bases and V 2 bases, and 2 bases lay outside the gene matches.

This chain connects TRBV28 to TRBJ2-4; D may be TRBD1 (6 bases). Germline V gene lookup returns CDR1 MDHEN and CDR2 SYDVKM. The ends were cut back, 5 bases at V and 4 bases at J, with 9 bases in the middle. The CDR3 totals 13 residues. The CDR3 bases are TGTGCCAGCAGTGGACAGCCGAAAAACATTCAGTACTTC. Its translation is CASSGQPKNIQYF. Based on the CDR3 plus reference TRBV28 and TRBJ2-4, the full variable domain is DVKVTQSSRYLVKRTGEKVFLECVQDMDHENMFWYRQDPGLGLRLIYFSYDVKMKEKGDIPEGYSVSREKKERFSLILESASTNQTSMYLCASSGQPKNIQYFGAGTRLSVL.

This rearrangement joins TRBV19 to TRBJ2-1, with D possibly being TRBD2 (6 bases). Germline-derived CDR1 and CDR2 are LNHDA and SQIVND (reference sequence). CDR3 length equals 16 residues. V lost 3 bases to trimming and J lost 2 bases, with 14 bases between them. CDR3 residues: CASSISTSRAYNEQFF. DNA of the CDR3: TGTGCCAGTAGTATCTCCACTAGCCGTGCCTACAATGAGCAGTTCTTC.

The chain employs TRBV5-4 and TRBJ1-2, with 7 nucleotides matching TRBD1. Per the germline V gene, CDR1 is SGHNT and CDR2 is YYREEE (reference sequence). Unmatched junction bases numbered 12, after V lost 2 bases and J lost 8 bases. There are 15 residues in the CDR3. CDR3 sequence reads: CASSLRGQPLWGYTF. The DNA for the CDR3 is TGTGCCAGCAGCTTACGGGGACAGCCCCTTTGGGGCTACACCTTC.

This clone was counted a few times. The rearrangement uses TRBV21-1 and TRBJ2-2; TRBD1 is taken as the D call from the table, unchecked against the DNA. TRBV21-1 is a recognized pseudogene. The CDR3 contains 17 residues. In nucleotides, the CDR3 is TGTGCCAGCAGCAAAGGTGTAAGGGGGACGAACACCGGGGAGCTGTTTTTT. This encodes CASSKGVRGTNTGELFF.

V gene TRBV19 combines with J gene TRBJ1-2, with TRBD1 matching over 10 bases. There are 15 residues in the CDR3. CDR1 is LNHDA, CDR2 SQIVND, per germline (reference sequence). V gave up 6 bases and J gave up 4 bases; unmatched junction bases: 8. The CDR3 DNA reads TGTGCCAGTAGGACAAGGGACAGGGGAATCTATGGCTACACCTTC. This encodes CASRTRDRGIYGYTF.